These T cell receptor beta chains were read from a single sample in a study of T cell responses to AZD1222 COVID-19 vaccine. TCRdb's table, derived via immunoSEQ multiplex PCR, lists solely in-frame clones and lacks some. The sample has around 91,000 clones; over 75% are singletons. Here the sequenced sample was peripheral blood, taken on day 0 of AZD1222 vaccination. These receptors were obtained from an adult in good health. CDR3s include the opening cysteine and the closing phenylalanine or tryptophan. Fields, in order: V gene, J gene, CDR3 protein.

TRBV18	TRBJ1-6	CASSRGQESAPLHF
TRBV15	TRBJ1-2	CATSRGSGTMDGYTF
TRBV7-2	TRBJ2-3	CASSLGRSTDTQYF
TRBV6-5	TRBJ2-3	CASSKQGAFPDTQYF
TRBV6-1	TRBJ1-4	CASSDTQGGNEKLFF
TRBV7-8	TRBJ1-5	CASSLSRNQPQHF
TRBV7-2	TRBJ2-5	CASSLGQGQETQYF
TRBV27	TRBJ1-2	CASSFHAPYGTGGNYGYTF
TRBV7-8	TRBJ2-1	CASREGPSGGAHYNEQFF
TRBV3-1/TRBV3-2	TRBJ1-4	CASSLGPNEKLFF
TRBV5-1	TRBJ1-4	CASSATSTNEKLFF
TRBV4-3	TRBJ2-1	CASSQEGNRDNEQFF